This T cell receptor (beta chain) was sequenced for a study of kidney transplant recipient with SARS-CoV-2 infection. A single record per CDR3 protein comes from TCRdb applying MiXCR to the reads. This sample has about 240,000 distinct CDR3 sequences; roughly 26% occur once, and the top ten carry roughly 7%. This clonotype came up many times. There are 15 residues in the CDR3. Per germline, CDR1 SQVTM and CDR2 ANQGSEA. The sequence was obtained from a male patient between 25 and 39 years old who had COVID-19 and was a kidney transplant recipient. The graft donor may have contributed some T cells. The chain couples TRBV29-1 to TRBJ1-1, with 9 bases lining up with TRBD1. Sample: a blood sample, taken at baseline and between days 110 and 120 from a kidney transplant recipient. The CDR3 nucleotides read TGCCAAAACCGGGACAGGGTAAATATCTTTGCTGAAGCTTTCTTT. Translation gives CQNRDRVNIFAEAFF.